This is a list of T cell receptor beta chains from one sample in a study of identical twins. One entry per CDR3 protein, called by TCRdb with MiXCR from the 5' RACE reads. The table records a few hundred thousand distinct CDR3 sequences, about an eighth of them present only once. These data were likewise used in another study, on yellow fever vaccine responses in identical twins.

Sequenced: memory (CD45RO+) T cells sorted from blood. Receptor source: a woman aged 18 to 35 in good health. Both conserved end residues are part of each CDR3. Each record gives: J gene, D gene, V gene, clone size, CDR3 length, CDR3 DNA, CDR3 protein. D genes are given only for firm matches. Some rows mark clone size as missing; the rest say once, few, many or name a class of expanded clone.

>TRBJ2-7|TRBD2|TRBV11-2|-|18
TGTGCCAGCAGCTTACGACAGCGGACTAGCGGGGGGGTGAGGGAGCAGTACTTC
CASSLRQRTSGGVREQYF
>TRBJ1-4|-|TRBV6-5|few|16
TGTGCCAGCAGTTATAAGCCCCAGTCAACTAATGAAAAACTGTTTTTT
CASSYKPQSTNEKLFF
>TRBJ2-1|TRBD1|TRBV30|-|17
TGTGCCTGGAGCAGGAGGCGGACAGGTAACTCCTACAATGAGCAGTTCTTC
CAWSRRRTGNSYNEQFF
>TRBJ1-5|-|TRBV6-2/TRBV6-3|few|16
TGTGCCAGCAGTTACATTGGACTCCGAACGAATCAGCCCCAGCATTTT
CASSYIGLRTNQPQHF
>TRBJ1-2|-|TRBV7-9|many|13
TGTGCCAGCAGCGAGAAACCTAACTATGGCTACACCTTC
CASSEKPNYGYTF
>TRBJ1-3|-|TRBV12-3/TRBV12-4|-|16
TGTGCCAGCACCCCCGGTAGGGGCCGCTCTGGAAACACCATATATTTT
CASTPGRGRSGNTIYF
>TRBJ2-5|TRBD2|TRBV28|-|16
TGTGCCAGCAGTTCTAGACTAGCGGAATACCAAGAGACCCAGTACTTC
CASSSRLAEYQETQYF
>TRBJ1-1|-|TRBV6-1|few|15
TGTGCCAGCAGTGAATCTCCAGGGGTGAACACTGAAGCTTTCTTT
CASSESPGVNTEAFF
>TRBJ2-5|TRBD2|TRBV10-3|-|15
TGTGCCATCAGTGGTAGCGGGATTGACCAAGAGACCCAGTACTTC
CAISGSGIDQETQYF
>TRBJ2-1|-|TRBV28|many|14
TGTGCCACCCGCCCATGGGCAGGGTTGGGGGAGCAGTTCTTC
CATRPWAGLGEQFF
>TRBJ2-1|TRBD2|TRBV4-2|-|16
TGTGCCAGCAGCCAAGATTATGATAGCGGGAGTGATGAGCAGTTCTTC
CASSQDYDSGSDEQFF
>TRBJ2-7|-|TRBV29-1|-|13
TGCAGCGTTGCTAGGGCTCGGGCCTACGAGCAGTACTTC
CSVARARAYEQYF
>TRBJ2-3|-|TRBV4-3|few|15
TGCGCCAGCAGCCAAGAACGTGGTTACACAGATACGCAGTATTTT
CASSQERGYTDTQYF
>TRBJ2-7|TRBD1|TRBV15|many|15
TGTGCCACCAGCAGAGAGGAGGGACAGGGGTACGAGCAGTACTTC
CATSREEGQGYEQYF
>TRBJ2-7|TRBD1|TRBV5-1|few|13
TGCGCCAGCAAACGGGACAGCTACTACGAGCAGTACTTC
CASKRDSYYEQYF
>TRBJ2-5|TRBD1|TRBV3-1|-|15
TGTGCCAGCAGCCAACAACAGGGGGATTCCGAGACCCAGTACTTC
CASSQQQGDSETQYF
>TRBJ2-3|-|TRBV15|many|15
TGTGCCACCAGCAGAGCCGAGCTGGGCGCAGATACGCAGTATTTT
CATSRAELGADTQYF
>TRBJ1-6|TRBD1|TRBV7-9|many|16
TGTGCCAGCAGCCCCCCCGGGGACAGGGTTAATTCACCCCTCCACTTT
CASSPPGDRVNSPLHF
>TRBJ2-2|-|TRBV2|-|13
TGTGCCAGCAGGAGGGACCCCACCGGGGAGCTGTTTTTT
CASRRDPTGELFF
>TRBJ1-6|-|TRBV7-9|-|14
TGTGCCAGCAGCTCAAGTACAGGGCCCTCACCCCTCCACTTT
CASSSSTGPSPLHF
>TRBJ2-3|-|TRBV7-2|few|14
TGTGCCAGCGCGACAGAACTTAGCACAGATACGCAGTATTTT
CASATELSTDTQYF
>TRBJ2-1|-|TRBV5-1|many|16
TGCGCCAGCAGCTTTGCGGGAACAGCAACCTACAATGAGCAGTTCTTC
CASSFAGTATYNEQFF
>TRBJ2-2|-|TRBV7-9|few|15
TGTGCCAGCAGCTTCGCCCGGCCGAGGTCCGGGGAGCTGTTTTTT
CASSFARPRSGELFF
>TRBJ2-3|-|TRBV2|few|14
TGTGCCAGCAGTGAAAGTCGGGCTGGAGATACGCAGTATTTT
CASSESRAGDTQYF
>TRBJ2-7|TRBD1|TRBV29-1|many|14
TGCAGCGTCTTACCCGGGACAGGGATCCACGAGCAGTACTTC
CSVLPGTGIHEQYF
>TRBJ1-2|-|TRBV12-3/TRBV12-4|-|15
TGTGCCAGCAGTCCAACAGGGTTATTGGGCTATGGCTACACCTTC
CASSPTGLLGYGYTF
>TRBJ2-2|-|TRBV24-1|many|12
TGTGCCACCAGTAAAAACACCGGGGAGCTGTTTTTT
CATSKNTGELFF
>TRBJ2-2|TRBD1|TRBV6-1|-|16
TGTGCCAGCAGTGGGGACAGGGGGAGGAACACCGGGGAGCTGTTTTTT
CASSGDRGRNTGELFF
>TRBJ2-2|TRBD1|TRBV9|few|15
TGTGCCAGCAGCGTACGGGGACAGGGAACCGGGGAGCTGTTTTTT
CASSVRGQGTGELFF
>TRBJ1-4|-|TRBV12-3/TRBV12-4|few|14
TGTGCCAGCAGTTTTCAACGGGGAAATGAAAAACTGTTTTTT
CASSFQRGNEKLFF
>TRBJ2-5|-|TRBV20-1|-|13
TGCAGTGCTAGTCAGGAGGGTCCCGAGACCCAGTACTTC
CSASQEGPETQYF
>TRBJ2-7|-|TRBV20-1|-|14
TGCAGTGCTACGCACCCTGCCGGAGGGGAAGAGCAGTACTTC
CSATHPAGGEEQYF
>TRBJ2-2|TRBD1|TRBV12-3/TRBV12-4|many|15
TGTGCCAGCAGTTTCGGGACAGGGGAACCCGGGGAGCTGTTTTTT
CASSFGTGEPGELFF
>TRBJ2-5|TRBD1|TRBV5-1|-|15
TGCGCCAGCAGCTTACGGACAGGGGGAGTGGAGACCCAGTACTTC
CASSLRTGGVETQYF
>TRBJ2-5|-|TRBV20-1|-|13
TGCAGTGCTAGAGCGCGAGGAGGGAAGGCCCAGTACTTC
CSARARGGKAQYF
>TRBJ2-1|TRBD1|TRBV20-1|many|14
TGCAGTGCCAAACGACAGGGGGCTTACAATGAGCAGTTCTTC
CSAKRQGAYNEQFF
>TRBJ1-5|-|TRBV2|-|14
TGTGCCAGCAGAAAGGGTCTTAGCAATCAGCCCCAGCATTTT
CASRKGLSNQPQHF
>TRBJ1-2|TRBD1|TRBV29-1|few|14
TGCAGCGTGGGAAAGGACAGGGAGGAATATGGCTACACCTTC
CSVGKDREEYGYTF
>TRBJ2-7|-|TRBV29-1|many|12
TGCAGCGTTGAGTTAGGACCCCGAGAGCAGTACTTC
CSVELGPREQYF
>TRBJ2-5|TRBD1|TRBV12-3/TRBV12-4|-|15
TGTGCCAGCAGTACCCGGACAGGGCGGGGAGAGACCCAGTACTTC
CASSTRTGRGETQYF
>TRBJ2-7|-|TRBV9|-|16
TGTGCCAGCAGCGCTTTAGACGAGGTTGGGGGATACGAGCAGTACTTC
CASSALDEVGGYEQYF
>TRBJ1-1|-|TRBV11-2|few|13
TGTGCCAGCAGCCTAGGCGGGACGGTTGAAGCTTTCTTT
CASSLGGTVEAFF
>TRBJ2-7|TRBD1|TRBV6-2/TRBV6-3|-|15
TGTGCCAGTCTCCACACAGGGACAGGTGCCTACGAGCAGTACTTC
CASLHTGTGAYEQYF